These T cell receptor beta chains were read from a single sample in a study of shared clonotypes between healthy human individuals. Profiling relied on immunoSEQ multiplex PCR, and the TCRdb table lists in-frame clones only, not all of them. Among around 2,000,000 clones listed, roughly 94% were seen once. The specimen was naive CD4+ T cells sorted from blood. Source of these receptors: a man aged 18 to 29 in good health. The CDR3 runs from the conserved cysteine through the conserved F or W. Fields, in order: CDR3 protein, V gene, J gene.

CDR3 protein: CASRTGTNYEQYF
V gene: TRBV6-4
J gene: TRBJ2-7

CDR3 protein: CASSFSGTANTEAFF
V gene: TRBV7-2
J gene: TRBJ1-1

CDR3 protein: CASSFVIGRSLRANYGYTF
V gene: TRBV28
J gene: TRBJ1-2

CDR3 protein: CASMTPSSYEQYF
V gene: TRBV6-5
J gene: TRBJ2-7

CDR3 protein: CASSETGVGPGEQFF
V gene: TRBV25-1
J gene: TRBJ2-1

CDR3 protein: CASSPVGSTDTQYF
V gene: TRBV5-1
J gene: TRBJ2-3

CDR3 protein: CASSLSMGGSYEQYF
V gene: TRBV18
J gene: TRBJ2-7

CDR3 protein: CASSERTPGGDQPQHF
V gene: TRBV10-2
J gene: TRBJ1-5

CDR3 protein: CASSRDRPNYGYTF
V gene: TRBV11-1
J gene: TRBJ1-2

CDR3 protein: CASSLVPNQPQHF
V gene: TRBV7-9
J gene: TRBJ1-5

CDR3 protein: CASSLASGRYEQYF
V gene: TRBV5-4
J gene: TRBJ2-7

CDR3 protein: CAWSVGTGATEAFF
V gene: TRBV30
J gene: TRBJ1-1

CDR3 protein: CSVLGRGPYNEQFF
V gene: TRBV29-1
J gene: TRBJ2-1

CDR3 protein: CASSETQGGQYF
V gene: TRBV2
J gene: TRBJ2-3

CDR3 protein: CASSSKAANYGYTF
V gene: TRBV5-1
J gene: TRBJ1-2

CDR3 protein: CASRSVGANTGELFF
V gene: TRBV2
J gene: TRBJ2-2

CDR3 protein: CASSLQGNTEAFF
V gene: TRBV18
J gene: TRBJ1-1

CDR3 protein: CAGTGRETQYF
V gene: TRBV2
J gene: TRBJ2-5

CDR3 protein: CASSYSGQLPYEQYF
V gene: TRBV6-5
J gene: TRBJ2-7

CDR3 protein: CASSLVAAGGPDEQFF
V gene: TRBV5-1
J gene: TRBJ2-1

CDR3 protein: CASSKSDRDLSPLHF
V gene: TRBV19
J gene: TRBJ1-6

CDR3 protein: CASTGGRAFNEQFF
V gene: TRBV6-5
J gene: TRBJ2-1

CDR3 protein: CASKRTNVGETQYF
V gene: TRBV6-5
J gene: TRBJ2-5

CDR3 protein: CASTKGGQGARITQYF
V gene: TRBV2
J gene: TRBJ2-3

CDR3 protein: CASSWTWGGNGYTF
V gene: TRBV5-1
J gene: TRBJ1-2

CDR3 protein: CASSVATGAQGELFF
V gene: TRBV9
J gene: TRBJ2-2

CDR3 protein: CAISESAGGNYEQYF
V gene: TRBV10-3
J gene: TRBJ2-7

CDR3 protein: CASSRTEYNSPLHF
V gene: TRBV28
J gene: TRBJ1-6

CDR3 protein: CASSPRTGEGYTF
V gene: TRBV4-1
J gene: TRBJ1-2

CDR3 protein: CASSMKGPIGGYTF
V gene: TRBV19
J gene: TRBJ1-2

CDR3 protein: CASSSGAGIASATNEKLFF
V gene: TRBV5-1
J gene: TRBJ1-4

CDR3 protein: CASSMGPGGPHYGYTF
V gene: TRBV19
J gene: TRBJ1-2

CDR3 protein: CAISESEVRSPQETQYF
V gene: TRBV10-3
J gene: TRBJ2-5

CDR3 protein: CASREGGSTDTQYF
V gene: TRBV28
J gene: TRBJ2-3

CDR3 protein: CASSLAGEQYF
V gene: TRBV7-2
J gene: TRBJ2-7

CDR3 protein: CAINSDRVSSGNTIYF
V gene: TRBV10-3
J gene: TRBJ1-3

CDR3 protein: CAWRLTGGDGYTF
V gene: TRBV30
J gene: TRBJ1-2

CDR3 protein: CASSLGDTAAGNTIYF
V gene: TRBV5-1
J gene: TRBJ1-3

CDR3 protein: CASSPGTEPEQYF
V gene: TRBV18
J gene: TRBJ2-7

CDR3 protein: CASGQGVSYEQYF
V gene: TRBV6-5
J gene: TRBJ2-7

CDR3 protein: CASSFGQTNTGELFF
V gene: TRBV11-3
J gene: TRBJ2-2

CDR3 protein: CASSLPGIYGYTF
V gene: TRBV28
J gene: TRBJ1-2

CDR3 protein: CASSKGGLVSGYTF
V gene: TRBV19
J gene: TRBJ1-2

CDR3 protein: CASSLETAGYTEAFF
V gene: TRBV7-2
J gene: TRBJ1-1

CDR3 protein: CASSRTSTSFGTGELFF
V gene: TRBV4-1
J gene: TRBJ2-2

CDR3 protein: CASSSGQNSGNTIYF
V gene: TRBV5-1
J gene: TRBJ1-3

CDR3 protein: CAWSSPGRGKGATNEKLFF
V gene: TRBV30
J gene: TRBJ1-4

CDR3 protein: CASSEGGQGGTDTQYF
V gene: TRBV6-1
J gene: TRBJ2-3

CDR3 protein: CASSLDRENQPQHF
V gene: TRBV7-9
J gene: TRBJ1-5

CDR3 protein: CASSLAASGSHEQYF
V gene: TRBV28
J gene: TRBJ2-7

CDR3 protein: CASSNTKNNEQFF
V gene: TRBV10-3
J gene: TRBJ2-1

CDR3 protein: CASNLGGGPYEQYF
V gene: TRBV7-2
J gene: TRBJ2-7